What follows describes a single T cell receptor beta chain. The antigen remains unidentified. The CDR3 contains 17 residues. J lost 4 bases, V lost 0 bases, and 7 bases had no gene match. Germline V gene data show CDR1 as SGHVS and CDR2 as FNYEAQ. The entry originates in a study of cytomegalovirus exposure and HLA in healthy donors. Study results and caveats: The later analysis indicated that the majority of CMV-associated TCR beta chains appeared HLA-restricted. Confirmation in vitro established that three CMV-associated chains were specific for CMV antigens.

The PCR used 60 Vbeta and 13 Jbeta primers. Only in-frame clones appear in the TCRdb table, and some are missing; sequencing was by immunoSEQ multiplex PCR. The data contain about 120,000 clones, over 70% of them seen just once; the ten biggest clones take up more than 1.5%. The V call is TRBV7-6, the J call TRBJ2-3, with 10 bases lining up with TRBD2. The TCR comes from a woman aged 18-29 years in good health and CMV-seronegative. The sample taken for sequencing was PBMCs. DNA for the CDR3: TGTGCCAGCAGCTTAGCGAGAGCGGGGGGGCCAGCAGATACGCAGTATTTT. This encodes CASSLARAGGPADTQYF.